This T cell receptor beta chain was observed in a study of T-cell reconstitution after alpha-beta-depleted transplantation in children. It was with unique molecular identifiers that the TCRbeta library was prepared. TCRdb fed the PCR reads into MiXCR, producing one record per CDR3 protein. The sample lists 300,000 to 400,000 distinct CDR3 sequences; around 15% were seen once. Study conclusions and caveats: After one year, T-cell counts and TCRbeta diversity mostly came from new T cells. Several patients had high TCRbeta diversity at day 60; it came from surviving recipient T cells and thymic progenitors. Alpha-beta T cells about two months after transplant reportedly derived from several hundred expanded graft clones.

This clonotype has a handful of counts. Its target is unknown. Source: PBMCs, mostly from graft donor cells, taken 360 days after TCRalphabeta/CD19-depleted stem cell transplant. The origin of this receptor is a male patient between 2 and 15 years old who had a stem cell transplant for acute lymphoblastic leukemia, so the T cells may come from the graft donor.

CDR3 protein: CATSMGLAGTNTGELFF. As DNA, the CDR3 is TGTGCCACCAGTATGGGACTAGCGGGGACGAACACCGGGGAGCTGTTTTTT. The chain couples TRBV24-1 to TRBJ2-2, with 13 positions matching TRBD2. This CDR3 comprises 17 residues. V trimming: 6 bases; J trimming: 0 bases; junction bases outside the gene matches: 3. CDR1 is KGHDR, CDR2 SFDVKD, per germline.